The clone carrying this TCR beta chain has a handful of counts. Data came from immunoSEQ multiplex PCR; TCRdb stores just in-frame clones and leaves some out. The profile shows about 77,000 clones, approximately 86% of them singletons. The data originate from a study of OX40 agonist ivuxolimab in advanced cancers. Background on the study: The study enrolled dose-escalation patients with hepatocellular carcinoma, melanoma, renal cell or head and neck cancer.

The V and J ends lost 6 bases and 6 bases respectively, with 20 bases between them. The germline CDR1 and CDR2 sequences are MNHEY and SMNVEV (reference sequence). The CDR3 loop spans 15 amino acids. The rearrangement uses TRBV27 and TRBJ1-2; tentative D call: TRBD1 (6 bases). Source: CD4+ or CD8+ T cells sorted from blood, taken in a trial of the OX40 agonist ivuxolimab. The source is an adult with an advanced solid tumor such as melanoma, head and neck, liver or kidney cancer. CDR3 in amino acids: CASRIQGGRENGYTF. For the CDR3, the DNA is TGTGCCAGCAGAATCCAAGGGGGGAGGGAGAATGGCTACACCTTC.